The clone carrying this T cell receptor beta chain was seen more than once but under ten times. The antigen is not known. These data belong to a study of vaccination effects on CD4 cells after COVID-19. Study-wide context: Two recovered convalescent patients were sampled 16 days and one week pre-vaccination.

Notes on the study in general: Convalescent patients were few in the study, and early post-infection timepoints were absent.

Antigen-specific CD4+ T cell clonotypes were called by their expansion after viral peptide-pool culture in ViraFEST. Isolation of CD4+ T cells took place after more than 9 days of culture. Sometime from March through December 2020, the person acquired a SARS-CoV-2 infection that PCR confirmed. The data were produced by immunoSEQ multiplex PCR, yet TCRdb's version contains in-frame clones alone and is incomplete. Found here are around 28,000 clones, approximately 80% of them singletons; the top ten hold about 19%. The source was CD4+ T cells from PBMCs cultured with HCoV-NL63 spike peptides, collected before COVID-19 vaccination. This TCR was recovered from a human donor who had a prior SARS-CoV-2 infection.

The CDR3: CASSERGGAYNEQFF. DNA for the CDR3: TGTGCCAGCAGTGAACGGGGCGGCGCCTACAATGAGCAGTTCTTC. This chain links TRBV6-1 with TRBJ2-1; TRBD1 or TRBD2 may be the D gene (5 bases each). V lost 2 bases and J 2 bases, leaving 10 bases between the germline ends. The CDR3 has 15 residues. Germline V gene sequence: CDR1 MNHNS, CDR2 SASEGT.